Presented here are 30 T cell receptor beta chains from one specimen sequenced in a study of cytomegalovirus exposure and HLA in healthy donors. The primer mix had 60 Vbeta and 13 Jbeta primers. Method: immunoSEQ multiplex PCR; TCRdb's copy keeps in-frame clones and lacks some. The sample shows roughly 150,000 clones, approximately 78% of them seen only once. Sequencing input: PBMCs. The receptors originated from a girl aged 2 to 10 in good health and CMV-seropositive.

V and J are TRBV4-1 and TRBJ2-2; D gene uncertain. This CDR3 contains 15 residues. The V gene lost 1 base and the J gene lost 3 bases, with 9 bases spanning the gap. Per germline, CDR1 MGHRA and CDR2 YSYEKL. The CDR3 nucleotides read TGCGCCAGCAGCCAAGGTGGGCTGTACACCGGGGAGCTGTTTTTT. It is translated as CASSQGGLYTGELFF.

The chain is built from TRBV6-5 and TRBJ2-7, with 10 positions matching TRBD2. The CDR3 sequence is 15 residues long. CDR1 is MNHEY and CDR2 is SVGAGI in the germline V gene. Trimming took 3 bases from V and 7 from J; bases not matched to a gene: 9. The CDR3 DNA is TGTGCCAGCAGTTATCCAAGCGGGAGGGGGAGGGAGCAGTACTTC. As protein: CASSYPSGRGREQYF.

This clone appeared once. The gene calls are TRBV4-1 and TRBJ2-1; the match to TRBD2 covers 9 bases. CDR3 length: 17 residues. CDR1 and CDR2 from the germline V gene are MGHRA and YSYEKL. V trimming: 1 base; J trimming: 9 bases; junction bases outside the gene matches: 13. The DNA for the CDR3 is TGCGCCAGCAGCCAAGCCTCACGGACTAGCGTCTTGGGTGAGCAGTTCTTC. It translates to CASSQASRTSVLGEQFF.

V is TRBV19 and J is TRBJ1-6; no clear D gene. The germline CDR1 and CDR2 sequences are LNHDA and SQIVND (reference sequence). V was pared by 2 bases and J by 9 bases, with 20 bases between. This CDR3 contains 17 residues. CDR3 bases: TGTGCCAGTAGTATAATGGGAGAGACACCGGTGCGTTCACCCCTCCACTTT. Translated: CASSIMGETPVRSPLHF.

The chain has TRBV2 and TRBJ2-5, with 8 positions matching TRBD1. Trimming cost V 1 base and J 5 bases; bases outside gene matches: 6. CDR3 length equals 15 residues. From germline, CDR1 is SNHLY and CDR2 FYNNEI. The DNA for the CDR3 is TGTGCCAGCAGTGAAGTCCGGACAGGGAGGGAGACCCAGTACTTC. Translating gives CASSEVRTGRETQYF.

This chain connects TRBV19 to TRBJ2-5; D remains ambiguous. Trimming stripped 0 bases from V and 5 bases from J, with 10 bases between. CDR3 length equals 14 residues. Germline assignment: CDR1 LNHDA and CDR2 SQIVND (reference sequence). The DNA of the CDR3 is TGTGCCAGTAGTATAGAGCTTCTCGGGGAGACCCAGTACTTC. This codes for CASSIELLGETQYF. The variable domain in full, with the rest retrieved from reference TRBV19 and TRBJ2-5, is DGGITQSPKYLFRKEGQNVTLSCEQNLNHDAMYWYRQDPGQGLRLIYYSQIVNDFQKGDIAEGYSVSREKKESFPLTVTSAQKNPTAFYLCASSIELLGETQYFGPGTRLLVL.

This chain links TRBV19 with TRBJ2-1; 12 positions match TRBD2. Trimming removed 3 bases from V and 9 bases from J; junction bases left unmatched: 9. The CDR3 loop spans 16 amino acids. Germline V CDR1 and CDR2: LNHDA, SQIVND (reference sequence). DNA of the CDR3: TGTGCCAGTAGTATCCCTTTGACTAGCGGGAGCGGTGAGCAGTTCTTC. Encoded protein: CASSIPLTSGSGEQFF.

This clone was seen a few times. V and J are TRBV5-1 and TRBJ2-2; D call uncertain. Germline CDR1 is SGHRS and CDR2 is YFSETQ. V was shortened by 5 bases and J by 5 bases, with 10 bases between the two germline ends. CDR3 length: 13 residues. The CDR3 sequence: CASSSLETGELFF. CDR3 nucleotide sequence: TGCGCCAGCAGTTCACTCGAAACCGGGGAGCTGTTTTTT.

This clone was picked up a small number of times. The CDR3 sequence: CASNQVNNQPQHF. As DNA, the CDR3 is TGTGCCAGTAACCAGGTCAACAATCAGCCCCAGCATTTT. V and J are TRBV19 and TRBJ1-5; D gene uncertain. This CDR3 has 13 residues. Germline CDR1 and CDR2: LNHDA and SQIVND (reference sequence). V gave up 7 bases and J gave up 3 bases, with 10 bases separating them.

This clone was detected a few times. The genes are TRBV4-1 and TRBJ1-5; unclear D gene. The CDR3 is made up of 17 amino acids. Germline V CDR1 and CDR2: MGHRA, YSYEKL. V lost 0 bases, J lost 2 bases, and 14 bases lay in between. This CDR3 reads CASSQDQEDDGNQPQHF. CDR3 in DNA: TGCGCCAGCAGCCAAGATCAGGAGGATGACGGCAATCAGCCCCAGCATTTT.

J is TRBJ1-4 and V is TRBV10-2, with D perhaps TRBD1 (5 bases). The V end was cut by 5 bases, the J end by 1 base, with 11 bases between. The germline CDR1 and CDR2 sequences are WSHSY and SAAADI. This CDR3 is built from 15 residues. The CDR3 loop is CASSRAGGTNEKLFF. The CDR3 nucleotides are TGCGCCAGCAGTCGGGCGGGGGGAACTAATGAAAAACTGTTTTTT.

This clone was observed a few times. The chain is built from TRBV6-6 and TRBJ1-2, with 7 nucleotides matching TRBD1. The germline V gene has CDR1 MNHNY and CDR2 SVGAGI (reference sequence). The CDR3 totals 12 residues. The ends lost 6 bases at V and 7 bases at J; junction bases unmatched: 5. CDR3 sequence: CASSRDSGGYTF. As DNA, the CDR3 is TGTGCCAGCAGCCGGGACAGTGGTGGCTACACCTTC.

V is TRBV7-9 and J is TRBJ2-7, with 9 nucleotides matching TRBD2. The germline CDR1 and CDR2 sequences are SEHNR and FQNEAQ (reference sequence). There are 15 residues in the CDR3. J lost 5 bases, V lost 2 bases, and 7 bases had no gene match. In DNA form, the CDR3 reads TGTGCCAGCAGCTTAATGGGACTAGCCCCAGACGAGCAGTACTTC. Its protein is CASSLMGLAPDEQYF.

This clone was picked up a small number of times. This chain joins TRBV28 and TRBJ2-7, with D hard to call. The CDR3 consists of 14 residues. V dropped 3 bases and J dropped 2 bases, with 11 bases sitting between them. Germline loops: CDR1 MDHEN, CDR2 SYDVKM. The CDR3 is CASSFRVQTYEQYF. CDR3 nucleotide sequence: TGTGCCAGCAGTTTTCGGGTGCAAACCTACGAGCAGTACTTC.

This clone was seen only once. CDR3 amino acids: CASSSPRQWGVSTEAFF. The CDR3 coding sequence is TGTGCCAGCAGTTCCCCCCGACAGTGGGGGGTAAGCACTGAAGCTTTCTTT. The J gene is TRBJ1-1, the V gene TRBV28, with D maybe TRBD1 (5 bases). V dropped 4 bases and J dropped 4 bases, with 22 bases sitting between them. Germline V CDR1 and CDR2: MDHEN, SYDVKM. The CDR3 covers 17 residues.

The chain has TRBV18 and TRBJ1-4; D call uncertain. This CDR3 has 15 residues. CDR1 KGHSH and CDR2 LQKENI come from the germline V gene. The V and J ends lost 6 bases and 0 bases respectively, with 11 bases between them. This chain's CDR3 is CASSPEVATNEKLFF. The CDR3 DNA is TGTGCCAGCTCCCCAGAAGTAGCAACTAATGAAAAACTGTTTTTT.

This clone appeared a single time. The CDR3, as DNA: TGTGCCAGCATATGGCTGGCGGGGGGGTCCTACAATGAGCAGTTCTTC. Its translation: CASIWLAGGSYNEQFF. The V call is TRBV6-6, the J call TRBJ2-1; 9 positions match TRBD2. V shed 7 bases, J shed 1 base, and the junction held 8 bases outside the gene matches. There are 16 residues in the CDR3. The V gene's germline CDR1 is MNHNY and CDR2 SVGAGI (reference sequence).

This clone has more than one count but fewer than ten. The chain uses TRBV5-1 and TRBJ1-1; D is ambiguous. In germline, CDR1 is SGHRS, CDR2 YFSETQ. The CDR3 has 12 residues. V shed 5 bases and J shed 2 bases, with 7 bases lying between them. The CDR3 loop is CASRSQNTEAFF. The CDR3 coding sequence is TGCGCCAGCAGGTCCCAAAACACTGAAGCTTTCTTT. Filled out from reference TRBV5-1 and TRBJ1-1, the complete variable domain reads KAGVTQTPRYLIKTRGQQVTLSCSPISGHRSVSWYQQTPGQGLQFLFEYFSETQRNKGNFPGRFSGRQFSNSRSEMNVSTLELGDSALYLCASRSQNTEAFFGQGTRLTVV.

The V call is TRBV2, the J call TRBJ1-1; D gene ambiguous. V was shortened by 5 bases and J by 4 bases, with 14 bases between the two germline ends. CDR1 and CDR2 from the germline V gene are SNHLY and FYNNEI. This CDR3 is built from 14 residues. The CDR3 DNA reads TGTGCCAGCAGTTCCTCCCTATCGGGCACTGAAGCTTTCTTT. Residues: CASSSSLSGTEAFF.

The chain joins TRBV6-4 to TRBJ1-2, with 11 bases that match TRBD1. The CDR3 is 14 residues long. The V gene's germline CDR1 is MRHNA and CDR2 SNTAGT. Trimming cost V 2 bases and J 4 bases; bases outside gene matches: 0. The CDR3 DNA reads as TGTGCCAGCAGTGACGGGACAGGGGGCTATGGCTACACCTTC. Its translation: CASSDGTGGYGYTF.

This chain joins TRBV7-3 and TRBJ2-5, with D tentatively TRBD2 (5 bases). Germline V lookup: CDR1 SGHTA, CDR2 FQGTGA. The length of the CDR3 is 13 residues. Trimming shortened V by 4 bases and J by 5 bases, and 11 bases separated the two germline ends. The CDR3 nucleotides read TGTGCCAGCAGCTCGGGGTTTTGGGAGACCCAGTACTTC. Its translation: CASSSGFWETQYF.

The V and J genes are TRBV7-9 and TRBJ2-1, with a tentative D call TRBD1 (7 bases). Germline CDR1 reads SEHNR; CDR2 reads FQNEAQ (reference sequence). The CDR3 extends over 17 amino acids. V dropped 4 bases and J dropped 1 base, with 17 bases sitting between them. The CDR3 bases are TGTGCCAGCAGCTCCCACCCCAGGGGGGCGTCCTACAATGAGCAGTTCTTC. Translating gives CASSSHPRGASYNEQFF.

This rearrangement joins TRBV9 to TRBJ1-1; D unclear. The V end lost 0 bases, the J end lost 3 bases, and 12 bases lay between the germline ends. Germline V gene lookup returns CDR1 SGDLS and CDR2 YYNGEE. The CDR3 is made up of 15 amino acids. The CDR3 region is CASSVDREGYTEAFF. CDR3 DNA sequence: TGTGCCAGCAGCGTAGATCGCGAGGGTTACACTGAAGCTTTCTTT.

The genes are TRBV5-1 and TRBJ2-3; possible D gene TRBD2, 5 bases. Trimming removed 4 bases from V and 1 base from J, with 13 bases in between. This CDR3 comprises 15 residues. Per the germline V gene, CDR1 is SGHRS and CDR2 is YFSETQ. CDR3 protein: CASSPWRSGTDTQYF. CDR3 sequence (DNA): TGCGCCAGCAGCCCCTGGAGGAGCGGCACAGATACGCAGTATTTT.

CDR3 coding DNA: TGTGCCAGCAGATTAAGATCGGCAGGGCCCCTAGGCCAGCCCCAGCATTTT. Its protein is CASRLRSAGPLGQPQHF. The chain has TRBV27 and TRBJ1-5; possibly TRBD1 for D (5 bases). Germline V CDR1 and CDR2: MNHEY, SMNVEV (reference sequence). CDR3 length: 17 residues. V gave up 6 bases and J gave up 7 bases, with 25 bases separating them.

This clone was seen a few times. V and J are TRBV14 and TRBJ2-5, with TRBD1 as a possible D gene (6 bases). Germline CDR1 SGHDN, CDR2 FVKESK. The CDR3 has 14 residues. Between the trimmed V and J ends, which lost 3 bases and 5 bases, there was a span of 13 bases. The CDR3 sequence is CASSQIWGHETQYF. The CDR3 DNA is TGTGCCAGCAGCCAGATCTGGGGACACGAGACCCAGTACTTC.

The chain joins TRBV30 to TRBJ2-7; tentative D call: TRBD1 (6 bases). CDR3 length: 14 residues. The germline CDR1 and CDR2 sequences are GTSNPN and SVGIG (reference sequence). Deletions cut 2 bases from V and 6 bases from J, with 17 bases between. The CDR3 loop reads CAWSRTGLTSEQYF. CDR3 sequence (DNA): TGTGCCTGGAGTCGCACAGGGCTCACTTCCGAGCAGTACTTC.

The V and J genes are TRBV29-1 and TRBJ2-5; 9 nucleotides align to TRBD2. The germline V gene has CDR1 SQVTM and CDR2 ANQGSEA. Trimming at V came to 4 bases and at J to 3 bases, leaving 21 bases not matched to a gene. This CDR3 is built from 19 residues. CDR3 coding DNA: TGCAGCGTTGTTGGACCCGATGTTTTAATAGCGGGGGCGAAAGAGACCCAGTACTTC. The encoded protein is CSVVGPDVLIAGAKETQYF.

The chain is built from TRBV7-9 and TRBJ2-7, with D unclear. The V end was cut by 1 base, the J end by 6 bases, with 7 bases between. This CDR3 has 12 residues. The germline V gene has CDR1 SEHNR and CDR2 FQNEAQ (reference sequence). CDR3 protein: CASSLEVGEQYF. DNA for the CDR3: TGTGCCAGCAGCTTAGAAGTCGGCGAGCAGTACTTC.

The genes are TRBV27 and TRBJ2-2; 8 bases agree with TRBD2. Per germline, CDR1 MNHEY and CDR2 SMNVEV (reference sequence). The trim removed 6 bases at V and 3 bases at J, leaving 3 bases unmatched. This CDR3 contains 14 residues. The CDR3 protein is CASRSGGYTGELFF. Written as DNA, the CDR3 is TGTGCCAGCAGAAGCGGGGGCTACACCGGGGAGCTGTTTTTT.